This T cell receptor beta chain was captured in a study of T cell repertoires in ileal Crohn's disease. The germline V gene encodes CDR1 SGHDT and CDR2 YYEEEE. The CDR3 has 16 amino acids. The V end lost 0 bases, the J end lost 0 bases, and 12 bases lay between the germline ends. The method was immunoSEQ multiplex PCR; TCRdb's version includes in-frame clones alone and lacks a portion of them. This sample carries over 1,500 clones, about 81% of them seen once, and the ten largest clones take approximately 10%. The sample consisted of ileal tissue. The clonotype was recovered from an adult with Crohn's disease. The rearrangement uses TRBV5-6 and TRBJ1-1, with D possibly TRBD1 on 6 matching bases. DNA of the CDR3: TGTGCCAGCAGCTTGGGACAGGTCGACATGAACACTGAAGCTTTCTTT. It codes for CASSLGQVDMNTEAFF.